The entry below describes one T cell receptor (beta chain). Its antigen is unidentified. Ophthalmopathy in the donors was of moderate-to-severe activity, with CAS ≥3, NOSPECS ≥4 and duration under 3 months. Orbital computed tomography and thyroid ultrasound, along with TRAb, serum thyroxine and clinical symptoms, underpinned diagnosis. These data belong to a study of Graves' ophthalmopathy and Graves' hyperthyroidism. For the study at large: Pretreatment peripheral blood was obtained at initial diagnosis.

Trimming cost V 5 bases and J 9 bases; bases outside gene matches: 15. Germline-derived CDR1 and CDR2 are LGHNA and YNFKEQ. The CDR3 is 17 amino acids. Transcripts of RNA were the source for amplifying TCR beta CDR3 regions. First-round RT-PCR employed HTBI primers, with a second-round multiplex PCR after it. MiXCR, run by TCRdb on the multiplex PCR reads, gives a single entry per CDR3 protein. The data show about 220,000 distinct CDR3 sequences, around a fifth seen once. Study-wide points: Prediction of ophthalmopathy progression reached less than 71% sensitivity and about 72% specificity.

The rearrangement joins TRBV4-2 to TRBJ1-6; 8 nucleotides agree with TRBD1. The specimen was peripheral blood. This TCR was sampled from a woman between 45 and 65 years old with Graves' ophthalmopathy. The CDR3 DNA follows: TGTGCCAGCAGCGGGGCGGGTGGCCAGGGGGCGTCTTCACCCCTCCACTTT. Protein: CASSGAGGQGASSPLHF.